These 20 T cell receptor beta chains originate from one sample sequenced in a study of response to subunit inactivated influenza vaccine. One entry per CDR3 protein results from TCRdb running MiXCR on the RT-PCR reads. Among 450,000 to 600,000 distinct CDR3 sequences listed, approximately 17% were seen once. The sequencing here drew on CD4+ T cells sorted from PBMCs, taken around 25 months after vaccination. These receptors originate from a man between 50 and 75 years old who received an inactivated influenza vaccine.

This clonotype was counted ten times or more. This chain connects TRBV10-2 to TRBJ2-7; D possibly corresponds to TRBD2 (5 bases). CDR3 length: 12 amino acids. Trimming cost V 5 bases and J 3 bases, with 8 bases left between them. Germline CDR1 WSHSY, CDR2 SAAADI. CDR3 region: CASSRGGYEQYF. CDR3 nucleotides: TGCGCCAGCAGTAGAGGAGGCTACGAGCAGTACTTC.

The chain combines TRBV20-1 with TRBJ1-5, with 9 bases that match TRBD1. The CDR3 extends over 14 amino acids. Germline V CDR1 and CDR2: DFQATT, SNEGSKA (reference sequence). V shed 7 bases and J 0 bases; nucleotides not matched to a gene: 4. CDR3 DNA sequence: TGCAGTGTTCGGACAGGGGATAGCAATCAGCCCCAGCATTTT. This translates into CSVRTGDSNQPQHF.

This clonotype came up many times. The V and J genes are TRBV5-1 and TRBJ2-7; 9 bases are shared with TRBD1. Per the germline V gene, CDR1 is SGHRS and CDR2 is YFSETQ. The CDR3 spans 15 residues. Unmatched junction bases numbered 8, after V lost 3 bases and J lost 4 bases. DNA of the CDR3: TGCGCCAGCAGCTCCTCCGGGACAGGGTTTTACGAGCAGTACTTC. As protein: CASSSSGTGFYEQYF.

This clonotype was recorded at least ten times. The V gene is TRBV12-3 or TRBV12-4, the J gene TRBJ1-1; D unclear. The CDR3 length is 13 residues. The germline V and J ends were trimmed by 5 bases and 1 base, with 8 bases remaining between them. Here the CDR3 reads CASSRLGNTEAFF. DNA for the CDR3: TGTGCCAGCAGTCGGTTAGGGAACACTGAAGCTTTCTTT.

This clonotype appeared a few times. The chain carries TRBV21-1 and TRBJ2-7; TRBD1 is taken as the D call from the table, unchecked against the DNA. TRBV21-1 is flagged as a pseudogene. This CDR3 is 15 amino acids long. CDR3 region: CASSKVAGYSYEQYF. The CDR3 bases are TGTGCCAGCAGCAAAGTGGCAGGGTACTCCTACGAGCAGTACTTC.

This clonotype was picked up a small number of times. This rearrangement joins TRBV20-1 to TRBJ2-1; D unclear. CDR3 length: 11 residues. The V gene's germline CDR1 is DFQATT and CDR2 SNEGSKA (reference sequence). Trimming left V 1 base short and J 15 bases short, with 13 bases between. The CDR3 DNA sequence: TGCAGTGCTAGAGGGGCTAGTCTGATGTTCTTC. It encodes CSARGASLMFF.

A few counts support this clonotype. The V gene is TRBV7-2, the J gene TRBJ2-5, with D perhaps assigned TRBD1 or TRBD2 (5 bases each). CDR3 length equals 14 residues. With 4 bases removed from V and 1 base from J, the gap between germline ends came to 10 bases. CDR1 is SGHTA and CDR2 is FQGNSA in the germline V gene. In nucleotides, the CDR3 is TGTGCCAGCAGCTGGTCGGGGCTCCAAGAGACCCAGTACTTC. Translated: CASSWSGLQETQYF.

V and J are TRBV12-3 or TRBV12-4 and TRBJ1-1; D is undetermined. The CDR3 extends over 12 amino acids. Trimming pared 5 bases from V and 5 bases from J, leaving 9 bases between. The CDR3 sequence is CASSRWETEAFF. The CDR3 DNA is TGTGCCAGCAGTCGGTGGGAGACTGAAGCTTTCTTT.

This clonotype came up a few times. The CDR3: CASSLGPASYEQYF. For the CDR3, the DNA is TGTGCCAGCAGCTTAGGGCCCGCTTCCTACGAGCAGTACTTC. The chain carries TRBV11-2 and TRBJ2-7, with D unclear. Between the trimmed V and J ends, which lost 1 base and 1 base, there was a span of 8 bases. CDR1 and CDR2 from the germline V gene are SGHAT and FQNNGV. The CDR3 has 14 amino acids.

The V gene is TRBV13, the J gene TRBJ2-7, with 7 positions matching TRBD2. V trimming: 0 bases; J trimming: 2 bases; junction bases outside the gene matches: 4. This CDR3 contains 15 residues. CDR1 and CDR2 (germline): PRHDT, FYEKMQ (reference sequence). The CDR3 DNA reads TGTGCCAGCAGCTTAGGCGGTCTAGCGGCCTACGAGCAGTACTTC. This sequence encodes CASSLGGLAAYEQYF.

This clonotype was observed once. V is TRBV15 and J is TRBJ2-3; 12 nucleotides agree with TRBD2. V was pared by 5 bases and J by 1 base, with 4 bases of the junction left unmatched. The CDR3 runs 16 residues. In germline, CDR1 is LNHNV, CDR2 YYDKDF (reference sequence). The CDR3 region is CATSGRLAGGTDTQYF. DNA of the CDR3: TGTGCCACCAGCGGACGACTAGCGGGGGGCACAGATACGCAGTATTTT.

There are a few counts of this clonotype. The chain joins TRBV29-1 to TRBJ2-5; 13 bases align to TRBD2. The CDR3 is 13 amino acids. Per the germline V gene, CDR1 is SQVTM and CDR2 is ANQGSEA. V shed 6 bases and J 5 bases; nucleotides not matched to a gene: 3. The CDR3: CSVGLAGFETQYF. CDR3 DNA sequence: TGCAGCGTGGGACTAGCGGGATTTGAGACCCAGTACTTC.

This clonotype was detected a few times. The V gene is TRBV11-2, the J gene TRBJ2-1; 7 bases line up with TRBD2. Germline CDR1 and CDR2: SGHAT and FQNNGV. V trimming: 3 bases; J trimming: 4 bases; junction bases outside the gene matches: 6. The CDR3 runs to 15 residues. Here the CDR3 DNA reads TGTGCCAGCAGCTTCCTGGGGGGGGAATACAATGAGCAGTTCTTC. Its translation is CASSFLGGEYNEQFF.

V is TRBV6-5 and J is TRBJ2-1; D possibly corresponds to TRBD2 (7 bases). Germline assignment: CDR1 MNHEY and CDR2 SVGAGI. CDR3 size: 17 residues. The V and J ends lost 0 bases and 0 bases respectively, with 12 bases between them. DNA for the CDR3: TGTGCCAGCAGTTACTCGGCTAGGGGGGGCTCCTACAATGAGCAGTTCTTC. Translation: CASSYSARGGSYNEQFF.

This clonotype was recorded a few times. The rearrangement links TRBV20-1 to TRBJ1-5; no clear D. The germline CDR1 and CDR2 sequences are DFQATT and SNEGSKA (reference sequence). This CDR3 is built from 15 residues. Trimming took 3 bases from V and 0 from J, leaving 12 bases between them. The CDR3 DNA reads TGCAGTGCTAGCAGCCAGGCTGATAGCAATCAGCCCCAGCATTTT. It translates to CSASSQADSNQPQHF.

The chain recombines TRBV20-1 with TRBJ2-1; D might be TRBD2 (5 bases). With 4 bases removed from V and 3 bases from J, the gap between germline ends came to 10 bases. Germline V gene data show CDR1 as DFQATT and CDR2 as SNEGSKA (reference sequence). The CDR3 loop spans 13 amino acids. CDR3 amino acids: CSAISGIYNEQFF. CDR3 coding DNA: TGCAGTGCTATATCCGGGATCTACAATGAGCAGTTCTTC.

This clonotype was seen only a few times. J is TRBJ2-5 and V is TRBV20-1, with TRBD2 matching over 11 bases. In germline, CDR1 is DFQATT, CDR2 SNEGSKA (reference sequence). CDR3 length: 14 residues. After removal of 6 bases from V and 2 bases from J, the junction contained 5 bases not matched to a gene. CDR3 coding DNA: TGCAGTGCCCCGACTAGCGGGGATCAAGAGACCCAGTACTTC. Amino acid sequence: CSAPTSGDQETQYF.

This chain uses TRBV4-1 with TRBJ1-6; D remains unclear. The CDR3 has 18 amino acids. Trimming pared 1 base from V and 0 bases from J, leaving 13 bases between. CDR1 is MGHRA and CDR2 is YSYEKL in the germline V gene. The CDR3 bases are TGCGCCAGCAGCCAAGGTGTCAGCGCAAGCTCCTATAATTCACCCCTCCACTTT. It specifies CASSQGVSASSYNSPLHF.

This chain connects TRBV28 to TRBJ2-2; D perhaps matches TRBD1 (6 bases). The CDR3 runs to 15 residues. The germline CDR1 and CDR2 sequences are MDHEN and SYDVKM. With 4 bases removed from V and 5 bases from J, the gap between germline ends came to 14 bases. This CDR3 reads CASSSHRDITGELFF. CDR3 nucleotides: TGTGCCAGCAGTTCCCATAGGGACATTACCGGGGAGCTGTTTTTT.

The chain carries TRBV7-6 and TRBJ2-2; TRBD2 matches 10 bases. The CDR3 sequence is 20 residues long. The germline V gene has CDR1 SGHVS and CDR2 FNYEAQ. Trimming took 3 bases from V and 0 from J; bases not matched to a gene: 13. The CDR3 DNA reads TGTGCCAGCAGCTTTCAGGGATTCAGCGGGAGGGTAACGAACACCGGGGAGCTGTTTTTT. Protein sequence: CASSFQGFSGRVTNTGELFF. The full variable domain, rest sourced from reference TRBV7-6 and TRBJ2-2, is GAGVSQSPRYKVTKRGQDVALRCDPISGHVSLYWYRQALGQGPEFLTYFNYEAQQDKSGLPNDRFSAERPEGSISTLTIQRTEQRDSAMYRCASSFQGFSGRVTNTGELFFGEGSRLTVL.